The present T cell receptor (beta chain) was sequenced within a study of blood T cell repertoires in COVID-19. The germline gives CDR1 SQVTM, CDR2 ANQGSEA. V was trimmed by 6 bases and J by 5 bases, leaving 10 bases between them. This CDR3 comprises 11 residues. As processed by the authors: Reference gene primer amplification gave nucleated cell count estimates. Some clones are missing from TCRdb's copy, which holds only in-frame ones; the method was immunoSEQ multiplex PCR. The D gene and trimming were derived from the DNA, and the V and J assignments and clone size from that table. The sample records roughly 86,000 clones, about nine tenths being singletons.

The source is a middle-aged man with active or convalescent COVID-19. Sequencing was carried out using peripheral blood. This chain links TRBV29-1 with TRBJ1-1, with D perhaps TRBD1 (6 bases). The CDR3 bases are TGCAGCGTATTCACAGGGACTGAAGCTTTCTTT. It translates to CSVFTGTEAFF.